These 12 T cell receptor beta chains share one sample of origin, sequenced in a study of cytomegalovirus exposure and HLA in healthy donors. The PCR employed 60 Vbeta primers together with 13 Jbeta primers. Method: immunoSEQ multiplex PCR; TCRdb's copy keeps in-frame clones and lacks some. The table records 130,000 to 150,000 clones, about 72% of them present only once. The sample comprised PBMCs. Receptors were obtained from a man aged 40-49 years in good health and CMV-seronegative.

The table lists this clone with a few counts. V gene TRBV4-3 combines with J gene TRBJ2-1; TRBD2 aligns across 7 bases. In germline, CDR1 is LGHNA, CDR2 YSLEER. J was trimmed by 13 bases and V by 1 base; bases with no gene match: 10. This CDR3 contains 14 residues. The CDR3 is CASSQAGGLKGQFF. The CDR3 nucleotides are TGCGCCAGCAGCCAAGCCGGGGGACTAAAAGGTCAGTTCTTC.

This clone was detected a few times. The rearrangement joins TRBV6-5 to TRBJ1-1; D possibly corresponds to TRBD1 (5 bases). CDR1 MNHEY and CDR2 SVGAGI come from the germline V gene. The CDR3 has 13 residues. Trimming pared 4 bases from V and 10 bases from J, leaving 16 bases between. CDR3 region: CASSSGNPLRAFF. The CDR3 DNA reads TGTGCCAGCAGTTCAGGGAATCCGCTGCGAGCTTTCTTT.

This clone appeared a few times. This sequence joins TRBV5-1 and TRBJ2-3; TRBD2 agrees at 11 bases. The CDR3 has 16 amino acids. Germline-derived CDR1 and CDR2 are SGHRS and YFSETQ. J was trimmed by 4 bases and V by 7 bases; bases with no gene match: 11. The CDR3 is CASGPTYSGRADTQYF. DNA for the CDR3: TGCGCCAGCGGTCCCACTTATAGCGGGAGGGCAGATACGCAGTATTTT.

The J gene is TRBJ2-3, the V gene TRBV5-1, with D perhaps matching TRBD2 (5 bases). CDR1 is SGHRS, CDR2 YFSETQ, per germline. V lost 0 bases and J lost 0, with 11 bases in between. This CDR3 contains 16 residues. The CDR3 sequence is CASSLEVGVSTDTQYF. The CDR3 DNA follows: TGCGCCAGCAGCTTGGAGGTGGGAGTAAGCACAGATACGCAGTATTTT.

This clone was seen a handful of times. V and J are TRBV6-5 and TRBJ1-2, with D tentatively TRBD1 (6 bases). The CDR3 has 13 amino acids. Trimming took 1 base from V and 7 from J, leaving 10 bases between them. Germline V CDR1 and CDR2: MNHEY, SVGAGI. CDR3 sequence reads: CASSYFRGSGYTF. The CDR3 DNA sequence: TGTGCCAGCAGTTACTTCAGGGGAAGTGGCTACACCTTC.

The CDR3: CASSMAYRGGLADTQYF. The CDR3 DNA reads as TGTGCCAGCAGCATGGCGTATCGGGGGGGCCTTGCAGATACGCAGTATTTT. The genes are TRBV5-6 and TRBJ2-3; 8 bases are a match to TRBD2. V trimming: 4 bases; J trimming: 4 bases; junction bases outside the gene matches: 14. This CDR3 is built from 17 residues. Germline CDR1 is SGHDT and CDR2 is YYEEEE.

This clone was observed a single time. The CDR3 region has the DNA TGTGCCTGGAAGGGGGACCGGGATGAGCAGTTCTTC. Its translation: CAWKGDRDEQFF. The chain employs TRBV30 and TRBJ2-1, with D perhaps TRBD1 (6 bases). V lost 4 bases, J lost 8 bases, and 12 bases lay in between. There are 12 residues in the CDR3. Per the germline V gene, CDR1 is GTSNPN and CDR2 is SVGIG (reference sequence).

The rearrangement joins TRBV19 to TRBJ1-6, with unresolved D. This CDR3 contains 16 residues. The V gene lost 7 bases and the J gene lost 0 bases, with 13 bases spanning the gap. Germline V gene lookup returns CDR1 LNHDA and CDR2 SQIVND (reference sequence). The CDR3 DNA follows: TGTGCCAGTAACGCACGAACGAGCTCCTATAATTCACCCCTCCACTTT. Residues: CASNARTSSYNSPLHF.

The chain joins TRBV5-1 to TRBJ2-5; 8 positions match TRBD1. The CDR3 runs to 15 residues. The V and J ends lost 1 base and 4 bases, in that order; junction bases with no gene match: 6. CDR1 and CDR2 (germline): SGHRS, YFSETQ. This chain's CDR3 is CASSLRAGGGETQYF. DNA of the CDR3: TGCGCCAGCAGCTTGCGCGCAGGGGGCGGAGAGACCCAGTACTTC.

This chain joins TRBV5-1 and TRBJ2-1; D is unclear. This CDR3 spans 12 amino acids. V shed 0 bases and J shed 5 bases, with 3 bases lying between them. The V gene's germline CDR1 is SGHRS and CDR2 YFSETQ. The CDR3, as DNA: TGCGCCAGCAGCTTGGCTGACAATGAGCAGTTCTTC. Its translation is CASSLADNEQFF.

V and J are TRBV7-9 and TRBJ1-2, with a weak D call TRBD1 (5 bases). V lost 3 bases, J lost 8 bases, and 16 bases lay in between. This CDR3 comprises 14 residues. Germline V gene sequence: CDR1 SEHNR, CDR2 FQNEAQ (reference sequence). The CDR3 nucleotides read TGTGCCAGCAGCTTTATCCCAGGGCTGACCGGCTACACCTTC. Translating it yields CASSFIPGLTGYTF.

The chain joins TRBV18 to TRBJ2-7, with a weak D call TRBD1 (5 bases). The CDR3 length is 13 residues. Germline V gives CDR1 KGHSH, CDR2 LQKENI. With 1 base removed from V and 4 bases from J, the gap between germline ends came to 8 bases. The CDR3 nucleotides read TGTGCCAGCTCACCACAACAGGATTACGAGCAGTACTTC. Amino acids: CASSPQQDYEQYF.